The next 30 T cell receptor beta chains were all read from a single sample in a study of radiation and T cells in renal cell carcinoma. The protocol was immunoSEQ multiplex PCR, while the TCRdb copy is restricted to in-frame clones and leaves out a portion. The sample yields around 180,000 clones, roughly nine tenths seen once. The time point here: blood 4 weeks post-SBRT, at nephrectomy. Treatment here: 15 Gy SBRT to primary tumor, nephrectomy 4 weeks later. Sequencing was performed on blood, taken from a patient whose treatment included radiotherapy and nephrectomy. All receptors derive from a woman aged 45-60 years with renal cell carcinoma.

This clone was counted only a few times. The V call is TRBV4-1, the J call TRBJ2-1; TRBD1 matches 10 bases. Looked up from germline, CDR1 is MGHRA and CDR2 is YSYEKL. The junction had 4 bases not matched to a gene; V was cut back by 4 bases and J by 7 bases. The CDR3 consists of 14 residues. CDR3 DNA sequence: TGCGCCAGCAGCCGAAGACAGGGGGCGAATGAGCAGTTCTTC. Translated: CASSRRQGANEQFF.

V and J are TRBV7-2 and TRBJ2-4; possibly TRBD2 for D (5 bases). This CDR3 region has 15 residues. The V end lost 5 bases, the J end lost 0 bases, and 11 bases lay between the germline ends. Germline CDR1 reads SGHTA; CDR2 reads FQGNSA. The CDR3 loop reads CASSREGLAKNIQYF. DNA of the CDR3: TGTGCCAGCAGCCGGGAAGGACTAGCCAAAAACATTCAGTACTTC.

The chain is built from TRBV19 and TRBJ1-5; TRBD1 agrees at 8 bases. V trimming: 10 bases; J trimming: 5 bases; junction bases outside the gene matches: 19. Germline V CDR1 and CDR2: LNHDA, SQIVND (reference sequence). The CDR3 runs to 17 residues. The CDR3 DNA reads as TGTGCCACTAATAGTCACAACAGGGGGTCGGAGGATCAGCCCCAGCATTTT. Translation gives CATNSHNRGSEDQPQHF.

CDR3 DNA: TGTGCCAGCAGCTTAGCGAGTAGAGAAGGGCGCTACGAGCAGTACTTC. This gives the protein CASSLASREGRYEQYF. The chain uses TRBV7-9 and TRBJ2-7; D gene uncertain. The CDR3 totals 16 residues. Trimming cost V 0 bases and J 3 bases, with 15 bases left between them. The V gene's germline CDR1 is SEHNR and CDR2 FQNEAQ (reference sequence).

The gene calls are TRBV4-3 and TRBJ2-2; TRBD2 matches at 12 bases. The ends lost 0 bases at V and 0 bases at J; junction bases unmatched: 5. Germline CDR1 LGHNA, CDR2 YSLEER. CDR3 size: 19 residues. CDR3 protein: CASSQDLASGGANTGELFF. In DNA, the CDR3 is TGCGCCAGCAGCCAAGATCTCGCTAGCGGGGGGGCGAACACCGGGGAGCTGTTTTTT.

This clone was recorded only once. This rearrangement joins TRBV6-5 to TRBJ2-7, with D unclear. The CDR3 sequence is 13 residues long. The germline V gene encodes CDR1 MNHEY and CDR2 SVGAGI. The V gene lost 6 bases and the J gene lost 4 bases, with 13 bases spanning the gap. CDR3 bases: TGTGCCAGCAGGGAATGGAGTGGATACGAGCAGTACTTC. Translated: CASREWSGYEQYF.

The chain employs TRBV5-5 and TRBJ1-2; D unclear. This CDR3 has 14 amino acids. CDR1 and CDR2 from the germline V gene are SGHKS and YYEKEE (reference sequence). The V end was cut by 4 bases, the J end by 2 bases, with 12 bases between. CDR3: CASSLGRVNYGYTF. As DNA, the CDR3 is TGTGCCAGCAGCCTGGGGAGAGTGAACTATGGCTACACCTTC.

As DNA, the CDR3 is TGTGCCAGTAGTGCCGACAGGGAGGCTGAGCCCCAGCATTTT. This encodes CASSADREAEPQHF. The V gene is TRBV19, the J gene TRBJ1-5, with TRBD1 matching 7 bases. The CDR3 runs to 14 residues. Germline values: CDR1 LNHDA, CDR2 SQIVND (reference sequence). The ends lost 5 bases at V and 8 bases at J; junction bases unmatched: 9.

Written as DNA, the CDR3 is TGTGCCAGCAGCAACCTCCCGGGACAGGGGGCGACCGGGGAGCTGTTTTTT. Its protein product is CASSNLPGQGATGELFF. V is TRBV4-2 and J is TRBJ2-2; 12 bases map to TRBD1. Trimming removed 5 bases from V and 5 bases from J; junction bases left unmatched: 9. The CDR3 consists of 17 residues. Germline V lookup: CDR1 LGHNA, CDR2 YNFKEQ.

This chain connects TRBV7-2 to TRBJ2-1, with a tentative D call TRBD2 (6 bases). CDR3 length: 16 amino acids. The V end lost 5 bases, the J end lost 2 bases, and 16 bases lay between the germline ends. Germline values: CDR1 SGHTA, CDR2 FQGNSA. CDR3 amino acids: CASSPGPGGTYNEQFF. The CDR3 DNA sequence: TGTGCCAGCAGCCCAGGGCCTGGGGGGACCTACAATGAGCAGTTCTTC.

The chain links TRBV19 to TRBJ2-6; no firm D call. There are 15 residues in the CDR3. Germline values: CDR1 LNHDA, CDR2 SQIVND (reference sequence). With 6 bases removed from V and 0 bases from J, the gap between germline ends came to 9 bases. The CDR3, as DNA: TGTGCCAGTAGGACGGTGGGCTCTGGGGCCAACGTCCTGACTTTC. Translation gives CASRTVGSGANVLTF. The full variable domain, with the rest looked up from reference TRBV19 and TRBJ2-6, is DGGITQSPKYLFRKEGQNVTLSCEQNLNHDAMYWYRQDPGQGLRLIYYSQIVNDFQKGDIAEGYSVSREKKESFPLTVTSAQKNPTAFYLCASRTVGSGANVLTFGAGSRLTVL.

This chain uses TRBV25-1 with TRBJ2-3; 7 bases map to TRBD2. The CDR3 length is 15 residues. J lost 2 bases, V lost 10 bases, and 12 bases had no gene match. Germline CDR1 is MGHDK and CDR2 is SYGVNS. Here the CDR3 DNA reads TGTGCCATCTCGTCGTGGCGGGGGAACACAGATACGCAGTATTTT. This encodes CAISSWRGNTDTQYF.

This clone has just a few counts. The chain combines TRBV19 with TRBJ1-1; D is unclear. The germline V gene has CDR1 LNHDA and CDR2 SQIVND (reference sequence). Trimming pared 5 bases from V and 1 base from J, leaving 8 bases between. This CDR3 comprises 13 residues. The CDR3 reads CASSVTRNTEAFF. CDR3 nucleotides: TGTGCCAGTAGTGTTACACGGAACACTGAAGCTTTCTTT.

The chain joins TRBV5-1 to TRBJ1-2, with 7 bases that match TRBD1. The CDR3 is made up of 12 amino acids. Germline V gene data show CDR1 as SGHRS and CDR2 as YFSETQ. V shed 4 bases, J shed 5 bases, and the junction held 2 bases outside the gene matches. CDR3 loop: CASSKGQYGYTF. In nucleotides, the CDR3 is TGCGCCAGCAGCAAGGGACAGTATGGCTACACCTTC.

This clone appeared a few times. The CDR3 is CASSPRTSGGTGELFF. DNA for the CDR3: TGTGCCAGCAGCCCTCGGACTAGCGGGGGGACCGGGGAGCTGTTTTTT. The chain combines TRBV5-4 with TRBJ2-2; 14 bases fit TRBD2. Germline V gene sequence: CDR1 SGHNT, CDR2 YYREEE (reference sequence). The CDR3 sequence is 16 residues long. Trimming at V came to 4 bases and at J to 5 bases, leaving 4 bases not matched to a gene.

The chain combines TRBV7-2 with TRBJ1-3, with a possible D match to TRBD1 (6 bases). V lost 5 bases, J lost 0 bases, and 11 bases lay in between. The CDR3 consists of 15 residues. Looked up from germline, CDR1 is SGHTA and CDR2 is FQGNSA. This chain's CDR3 is CASSREGHSGNTIYF. For the CDR3, the DNA is TGTGCCAGCAGCCGAGAGGGACACTCTGGAAACACCATATATTTT.

The chain uses TRBV19 and TRBJ2-1; the D gene is possibly TRBD1 (6 bases). Trimming stripped 7 bases from V and 0 bases from J, with 16 bases between. Germline CDR1 reads LNHDA; CDR2 reads SQIVND (reference sequence). The CDR3 is 16 amino acids. CDR3 sequence reads: CASTLQGLSSYNEQFF. The CDR3 bases are TGTGCCAGTACACTCCAGGGGCTAAGCTCCTACAATGAGCAGTTCTTC.

J is TRBJ2-5 and V is TRBV7-6, with D perhaps matching TRBD1 or TRBD2 (5 bases each). CDR3 length equals 16 residues. CDR1 is SGHVS and CDR2 is FNYEAQ in the germline V gene. Trimming pared 1 base from V and 1 base from J, leaving 13 bases between. CDR3 region: CASSLGGSRFQETQYF. The CDR3 nucleotides read TGTGCCAGCAGCTTAGGGGGGTCAAGATTCCAAGAGACCCAGTACTTC.

This chain joins TRBV4-2 and TRBJ2-3; TRBD2 agrees at 12 bases. V lost 6 bases and J lost 4; bases outside the gene matches: 5. Germline V gene lookup returns CDR1 LGHNA and CDR2 YNFKEQ. This CDR3 contains 15 residues. The CDR3 is CASSTSGGSSDTQYF. The CDR3 DNA follows: TGTGCCAGCAGTACTAGCGGGGGGAGTTCAGATACGCAGTATTTT.

This clone has just one count. The V gene is TRBV4-3, the J gene TRBJ2-7; 8 bases agree with TRBD2. V lost 0 bases and J lost 3; bases outside the gene matches: 4. Germline assignment: CDR1 LGHNA and CDR2 YSLEER. The CDR3 has 15 residues. The CDR3 sequence is CASSQDYGGVYEQYF. CDR3 nucleotide sequence: TGCGCCAGCAGCCAAGATTACGGGGGGGTCTACGAGCAGTACTTC.

The rearrangement uses TRBV7-2 and TRBJ2-7; D is possibly TRBD1 (5 bases). Trimming stripped 5 bases from V and 1 base from J, with 12 bases between. The CDR3 sequence is 14 residues long. Looked up from germline, CDR1 is SGHTA and CDR2 is FQGNSA. The CDR3 DNA follows: TGTGCCAGCAGCCCACAAGGGGAATCCTACGAGCAGTACTTC. Translating gives CASSPQGESYEQYF.

The CDR3 protein is CASSTQTGGTEAFF. Here the CDR3 DNA reads TGTGCCAGTAGTACACAGACAGGGGGTACTGAAGCTTTCTTT. V usage is TRBV19 and J usage is TRBJ1-1; the match to TRBD1 covers 9 bases. V shed 4 bases, J shed 5 bases, and the junction held 5 bases outside the gene matches. CDR3 length: 14 residues. Germline V lookup: CDR1 LNHDA, CDR2 SQIVND (reference sequence).

This clone was observed a single time. The V call is TRBV19, the J call TRBJ2-3, with a weak D call TRBD1 (8 bases). The germline CDR1 and CDR2 sequences are LNHDA and SQIVND (reference sequence). This CDR3 comprises 13 residues. Trimming left V 3 bases short and J 8 bases short, with 12 bases between. CDR3 bases: TGTGCCAGTAGTATGACAGGGGAGGGTACGCAGTATTTT. Protein: CASSMTGEGTQYF.

The chain is built from TRBV29-1 and TRBJ2-3, with D perhaps TRBD1 or TRBD2 (6 bases each). Germline CDR1 and CDR2: SQVTM and ANQGSEA. CDR3 size: 15 residues. Trimming took 2 bases from V and 0 from J, leaving 12 bases between them. Here the CDR3 DNA reads TGCAGCGTTGAACTCGGGGGACAAAGCACAGATACGCAGTATTTT. It specifies CSVELGGQSTDTQYF.

The chain is built from TRBV6-1 and TRBJ2-5, with D possibly being TRBD2 (7 bases). Germline assignment: CDR1 MNHNS and CDR2 SASEGT. There are 13 residues in the CDR3. The V and J ends lost 3 bases and 9 bases respectively, with 14 bases between them. CDR3 loop: CASSEGRGGPQYF. The CDR3, as DNA: TGTGCCAGCAGTGAGGGGAGGGGGGGACCCCAGTACTTC.

This clone has only a few counts. The rearrangement uses TRBV9 and TRBJ1-1; D gene unclear. V lost 2 bases and J lost 4, with 12 bases in between. CDR3 length: 14 amino acids. Germline V gives CDR1 SGDLS, CDR2 YYNGEE. The CDR3 spells CASSVGPEGTEAFF. CDR3 nucleotides: TGTGCCAGCAGCGTTGGGCCGGAGGGCACTGAAGCTTTCTTT.

The chain recombines TRBV4-1 with TRBJ2-3; TRBD2 matches 10 bases. V shed 4 bases, J shed 3 bases, and the junction held 4 bases outside the gene matches. This CDR3 region has 15 residues. Germline CDR1 reads MGHRA; CDR2 reads YSYEKL. The DNA of the CDR3 is TGCGCCAGCAGCCGTTCAGCGGGGGGGACAGATACGCAGTATTTT. It is translated as CASSRSAGGTDTQYF.

This clone is a singleton in its sample. This chain connects TRBV9 to TRBJ2-3, with D unresolved. The CDR3 totals 16 residues. Germline lookup yields CDR1 SGDLS and CDR2 YYNGEE. The V gene lost 3 bases and the J gene lost 0 bases, with 14 bases spanning the gap. CDR3 in DNA: TGTGCCAGCAGCGAGGCAAGATTATCTAGCACAGATACGCAGTATTTT. Translating gives CASSEARLSSTDTQYF.

The V and J genes are TRBV7-2 and TRBJ1-5; D gene ambiguous. V lost 1 base and J 6 bases, leaving 13 bases between the germline ends. Germline-derived CDR1 and CDR2 are SGHTA and FQGNSA. This CDR3 has 15 residues. In DNA, the CDR3 is TGTGCCAGCAGCTTAGACCGGGTAGGGAGTCAGCCCCAGCATTTT. It codes for CASSLDRVGSQPQHF.

J is TRBJ1-3 and V is TRBV9; D gene uncertain. Trimming shortened V by 3 bases and J by 2 bases, and 12 bases separated the two germline ends. From germline, CDR1 is SGDLS and CDR2 YYNGEE. This CDR3 is 15 amino acids long. In nucleotides, the CDR3 is TGTGCCAGCAGCGGATGGGGAGCAGCTGGAAACACCATATATTTT. It codes for CASSGWGAAGNTIYF. Drawing the rest from reference TRBV9 and TRBJ1-3, the complete variable domain is DSGVTQTPKHLITATGQRVTLRCSPRSGDLSVYWYQQSLDQGLQFLIQYYNGEERAKGNILERFSAQQFPDLHSELNLSSLELGDSALYFCASSGWGAAGNTIYFGEGSWLTVV.